This T cell receptor (beta chain) was sequenced for a study of regulatory T cells. The primer mix had 52 TRBV and 13 TRBJ primers. Repertoires were generated with immunoSEQ multiplex PCR, while TCRdb's copy carries only in-frame clones and drops some. Among approximately 9,000 clones, over 75% were seen once, and the ten largest hold over 9.5%. About this clone itself: Its antigen is not known. The junction and the germline gene differ at one end; a read error may be behind it.

Findings and caveats of the study: Patient repertoires had restricted TRB V-J pairs and skewed V and J usage, most in Tregs. Shannon entropy was nonsignificantly lower in patient CD8+ T cells than control CD8+ cells.

Every patient with CD3G deficiency had evidence of autoimmunity. Patients, 2 to 39 years old, had expanded memory T-cell proportions. This CDR3 contains 17 residues. Germline loops: CDR1 SSHAT, CDR2 FNYEAQ (reference sequence). This sequence joins TRBV7-7 and TRBJ2-3, with D perhaps matching TRBD1 (6 bases). Sequencing was done on a sample of CD8+ T cells sorted from blood. This receptor was obtained from a person between 18 and 35 years old with CD3G deficiency. Here the CDR3 DNA reads TGTGCTAGCAGCTTAATCGGACAGATGGTTTGGACAGATACGCAGTATTTT. Protein sequence: CASSLIGQMVWTDTQYF.